Listed here are 23 T cell receptor beta chains from one sample, sequenced in a study of identical twins. TCRdb processed the 5' RACE reads anew with MiXCR; each CDR3 protein has one entry. The sample includes hundreds of thousands of distinct CDR3 sequences, approximately 24% of them seen just once. The data also belong to a second study, concerning T cells expressing NK-cell markers.

The sample was CD4+ T cells sorted from blood. All receptors derive from a woman aged 18-30 years in good health.

A few counts support this clonotype. The V gene is TRBV6-1, the J gene TRBJ2-7, with D possibly TRBD1 on 6 matching bases. Germline CDR1 reads MNHNS; CDR2 reads SASEGT. Between the trimmed V and J ends, which lost 6 bases and 4 bases, there was a span of 13 bases. The CDR3 consists of 13 residues. CDR3 region: CASRTQGRYEQYF. The CDR3 DNA sequence: TGTGCCAGCAGGACACAGGGACGGTACGAGCAGTACTTC.

There are a few counts of this clonotype. The genes are TRBV9 and TRBJ2-7, with D unclear. Trimming removed 3 bases from V and 4 bases from J, with 17 bases in between. The CDR3 spans 15 residues. Germline-derived CDR1 and CDR2 are SGDLS and YYNGEE. CDR3 sequence reads: CASSAQVDGPYEQYF. The CDR3 bases are TGTGCCAGCAGCGCCCAGGTGGACGGGCCATACGAGCAGTACTTC. Together with reference TRBV9 and TRBJ2-7, the CDR3 gives the full variable domain: DSGVTQTPKHLITATGQRVTLRCSPRSGDLSVYWYQQSLDQGLQFLIQYYNGEERAKGNILERFSAQQFPDLHSELNLSSLELGDSALYFCASSAQVDGPYEQYFGPGTRLTVT.

Many counts were recorded for this clonotype. The chain recombines TRBV12-3 or TRBV12-4 with TRBJ1-2; 7 nucleotides line up with TRBD1. J gave up 5 bases and V 5 bases, and 8 bases lay outside the gene matches. The CDR3 is 14 amino acids. The CDR3 sequence: CASSPGTEVYGYTF. In DNA, the CDR3 is TGTGCCAGCAGTCCCGGGACAGAAGTTTATGGCTACACCTTC.

A single count supports this clonotype. This chain connects TRBV20-1 to TRBJ1-1, with D maybe TRBD1 (5 bases). CDR1 and CDR2 (germline): DFQATT, SNEGSKA (reference sequence). The CDR3 is made up of 13 amino acids. Trimming removed 5 bases at V and 0 bases at J, with 10 bases between. CDR3 residues: CSAADRLNTEAFF. Here the CDR3 DNA reads TGCAGTGCTGCCGACAGACTGAACACTGAAGCTTTCTTT.

In this sample, this clonotype turned up once. The rearrangement links TRBV12-3 or TRBV12-4 to TRBJ2-1, with 10 bases matching TRBD1. There are 16 residues in the CDR3. Trimming took 6 bases from V and 4 from J; bases not matched to a gene: 9. The CDR3 sequence: CASRALRDRGYNEQFF. Written as DNA, the CDR3 is TGTGCCAGCAGAGCCCTCCGGGACAGGGGATACAATGAGCAGTTCTTC.

This clonotype has a count of ten or more. The germline gene is not matched at one end of the junction; a read error may be the cause. V and J are TRBV20-1 and TRBJ1-2; tentatively, D is TRBD1 (6 bases). From germline, CDR1 is DFQATT and CDR2 SNEGSKA (reference sequence). The CDR3 spans 17 residues. The CDR3 region is CSARAGDAALANYGYTF. DNA of the CDR3: TGCAGTGCCAGAGCAGGGGACGCCGCTTTAGCTAACTATGGCTACACCTTC.

The chain has TRBV12-3 or TRBV12-4 and TRBJ2-1; maybe TRBD2 (5 bases). The CDR3 is 14 amino acids. Between the trimmed V and J ends, which lost 10 bases and 0 bases, there was a span of 13 bases. The CDR3 DNA follows: TGTGCCACCCGCGAGGGTAGCTCCTACAATGAGCAGTTCTTC. Its translation is CATREGSSYNEQFF.

V usage is TRBV3-1 and J usage is TRBJ2-7; D gene uncertain. Germline assignment: CDR1 LGHDT and CDR2 YNNKEL (reference sequence). The CDR3 extends over 11 amino acids. V lost 8 bases and J 1 base, leaving 6 bases between the germline ends. This chain's CDR3 is CASGPSYEQYF. In nucleotides, the CDR3 is TGTGCCAGCGGCCCATCCTACGAGCAGTACTTC.

The chain couples TRBV7-9 to TRBJ2-2, with a weak D call TRBD1 (5 bases). Germline assignment: CDR1 SEHNR and CDR2 FQNEAQ (reference sequence). The CDR3 extends over 14 amino acids. Trimming left V 3 bases short and J 4 bases short, with 9 bases between. The DNA of the CDR3 is TGTGCCAGCAGCTTCCAGGGAAGCACCGGGGAGCTGTTTTTT. Translating it yields CASSFQGSTGELFF.

In the case of this clonotype: Germline is not matched at one junction end, which may reflect a read error. J is TRBJ2-1 and V is TRBV24-1; D might be TRBD2 (5 bases). Germline V gene sequence: CDR1 KGHDR, CDR2 SFDVKD. There are 13 residues in the CDR3. The CDR3 is CATSASGGNDQFF. The CDR3 DNA reads as TGTGCCACCAGTGCCTCAGGAGGCAATGATCAGTTCTTC.

The chain couples TRBV6-1 to TRBJ1-4; D remains ambiguous. This CDR3 spans 13 amino acids. Germline V gene lookup returns CDR1 MNHNS and CDR2 SASEGT. V lost 6 bases and J lost 0, with 5 bases in between. CDR3 amino acids: CASSRATNEKLFF. Written as DNA, the CDR3 is TGTGCCAGCAGCCGTGCAACTAATGAAAAACTGTTTTTT.

The CDR3, as DNA: TGCAGCGTTGGGACGGAGACCCAGTACTTC. This translates into CSVGTETQYF. The chain combines TRBV29-1 with TRBJ2-5, with no clear D. Trimming stripped 4 bases from V and 5 bases from J, with 5 bases between. The CDR3 totals 10 residues. The germline V gene encodes CDR1 SQVTM and CDR2 ANQGSEA.

Here the CDR3 DNA reads TGCAGTGCTAGCCGGGAGGGGTTTTACGAGCAGTACTTC. Its translation is CSASREGFYEQYF. The chain has TRBV20-1 and TRBJ2-7; 8 bases map to TRBD2. CDR1 is DFQATT and CDR2 is SNEGSKA in the germline V gene (reference sequence). The CDR3 has 13 residues. V dropped 3 bases and J dropped 4; count of bases not matched to a gene: 5.

This chain joins TRBV15 and TRBJ2-7, with a tentative D call TRBD1 (5 bases). V was trimmed by 0 bases and J by 0 bases, leaving 9 bases between them. Germline V gene sequence: CDR1 LNHNV, CDR2 YYDKDF (reference sequence). This CDR3 is built from 15 residues. This CDR3 is CATSRDQGLSYEQYF. Written as DNA, the CDR3 is TGTGCCACCAGCAGAGATCAGGGTCTCTCCTACGAGCAGTACTTC.

V gene TRBV6-2 or TRBV6-3 combines with J gene TRBJ2-5; 8 nucleotides agree with TRBD1. Per the germline V gene, CDR1 is MNHEY and CDR2 is SVGEGT. The V and J ends lost 6 bases and 7 bases, in that order; junction bases with no gene match: 13. The CDR3 contains 15 residues. The CDR3 region is CASRRGQGFSTTQYF. The CDR3 region has the DNA TGTGCCAGCAGACGAGGACAGGGCTTCTCAACGACCCAGTACTTC.

In DNA, the CDR3 is TGTGCCAGCAGCCTAAAGGCGGGACTAGCGGGAGCTCGCACAGATACGCAGTATTTT. Translated, it gives CASSLKAGLAGARTDTQYF. The gene calls are TRBV13 and TRBJ2-3; 14 bases are a match to TRBD2. Germline V lookup: CDR1 PRHDT, CDR2 FYEKMQ (reference sequence). This CDR3 has 19 residues. J gave up 1 base and V 5 bases, and 11 bases lay outside the gene matches.

The chain has TRBV15 and TRBJ2-1; the match to TRBD2 covers 7 bases. CDR1 is LNHNV and CDR2 is YYDKDF in the germline V gene (reference sequence). The CDR3 contains 18 residues. Trimming at V came to 0 bases and at J to 2 bases, leaving 10 bases not matched to a gene. The CDR3, as DNA: TGTGCCACCAGCAGAGAGATAACGGGGGGACGAGCCTACAATGAGCAGTTCTTC. Translating gives CATSREITGGRAYNEQFF.

A few counts support this clonotype. CDR3: CSVVGRANSYNEQFF. The CDR3 region has the DNA TGCAGCGTTGTCGGGCGGGCCAACTCCTACAATGAGCAGTTCTTC. The rearrangement uses TRBV29-1 and TRBJ2-1; D is possibly TRBD2 (5 bases). Trimming shortened V by 4 bases and J by 0 bases, and 13 bases separated the two germline ends. CDR1 SQVTM and CDR2 ANQGSEA come from the germline V gene. The CDR3 loop spans 15 amino acids.

V usage is TRBV11-3 and J usage is TRBJ2-5; D unresolved. CDR3 length: 14 amino acids. V was trimmed by 1 base and J by 5 bases, leaving 11 bases between them. The germline V gene has CDR1 SGHNT and CDR2 YENEEA. The CDR3 DNA follows: TGTGCCAGCAGCTTAGTAGATCGGACGGAGACCCAGTACTTC. Amino acids: CASSLVDRTETQYF.

This clonotype has just a few counts. The gene calls are TRBV6-1 and TRBJ1-5; the D gene is possibly TRBD1 (6 bases). V was cut by 7 bases and J by 11 bases, with 27 bases left in between. The CDR3 length is 16 residues. The V gene's germline CDR1 is MNHNS and CDR2 SASEGT. The CDR3 coding sequence is TGTGCCAGCATCCCCAGGGGCGGGCAGGACCTTACGGCCCAGCATTTT. Translation: CASIPRGGQDLTAQHF.

This sequence joins TRBV12-3 or TRBV12-4 and TRBJ2-1; TRBD2 matches 15 bases. The junction had 2 bases not matched to a gene; V was cut back by 4 bases and J by 4 bases. The CDR3 runs 16 residues. In DNA, the CDR3 is TGTGCCAGCAGTTATGGACTAGCGGGAGGGTACAATGAGCAGTTCTTC. Protein product: CASSYGLAGGYNEQFF.

The chain is built from TRBV24-1 and TRBJ2-2; D unclear. Germline V gives CDR1 KGHDR, CDR2 SFDVKD. V was trimmed by 9 bases and J by 7 bases, leaving 11 bases between them. The CDR3 spans 12 residues. The CDR3 DNA reads TGTGCCACCGGACCTCGTAGCGGGGAGCTGTTTTTT. Residues: CATGPRSGELFF.

This clonotype showed up just a few times. This chain joins TRBV5-1 and TRBJ2-3; 7 nucleotides agree with TRBD2. V lost 4 bases and J lost 4; bases outside the gene matches: 6. The CDR3 loop spans 14 amino acids. Germline V gene data show CDR1 as SGHRS and CDR2 as YFSETQ. The CDR3 here is CASSTGTKADTQYF. As DNA, the CDR3 is TGCGCCAGCAGCACCGGGACTAAGGCAGATACGCAGTATTTT.